This note documents a single T cell receptor beta chain sequence. The source of the sample is a study of T cell responses to AZD1222 COVID-19 vaccine. Measured with immunoSEQ multiplex PCR; TCRdb has only the in-frame clones, and not every one. The data contain around 160,000 clones, about 91% of them singletons. Per the germline V gene, CDR1 is MNHEY and CDR2 is SMNVEV (reference sequence). The CDR3 is 11 amino acids. With V trimmed by 8 bases and J by 5 bases, 2 bases remained unmatched. The sample was peripheral blood, taken on day 0 of AZD1222 vaccination. The rearrangement joins TRBV27 to TRBJ2-5; 7 bases align to TRBD2. This TCR was recovered from an adult in good health. CDR3 sequence (DNA): TGTGCCAGCCTGGGGGGGGAGACCCAGTACTTC. Translation gives CASLGGETQYF.